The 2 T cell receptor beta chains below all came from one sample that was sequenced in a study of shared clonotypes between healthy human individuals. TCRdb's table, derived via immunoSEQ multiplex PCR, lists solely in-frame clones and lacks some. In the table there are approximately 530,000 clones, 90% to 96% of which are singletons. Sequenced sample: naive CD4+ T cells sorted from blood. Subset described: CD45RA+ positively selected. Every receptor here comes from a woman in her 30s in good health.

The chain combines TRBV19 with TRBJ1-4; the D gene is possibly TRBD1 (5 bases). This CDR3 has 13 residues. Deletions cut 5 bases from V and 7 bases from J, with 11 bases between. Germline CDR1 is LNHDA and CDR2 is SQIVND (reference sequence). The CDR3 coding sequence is TGTGCCAGTAGTGACAGTTCGGGTGAAAAACTGTTTTTT. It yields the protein CASSDSSGEKLFF.

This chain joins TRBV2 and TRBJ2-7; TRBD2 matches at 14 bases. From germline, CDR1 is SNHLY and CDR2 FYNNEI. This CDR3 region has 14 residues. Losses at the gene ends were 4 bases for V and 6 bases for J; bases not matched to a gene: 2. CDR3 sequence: CASSGTSGRLEQYF. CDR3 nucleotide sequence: TGTGCCAGCAGTGGGACTAGCGGGAGGCTCGAGCAGTACTTC.